This T cell receptor (beta chain) was captured by sequencing in a study of somatic mutations in cytotoxic T cells in rheumatoid arthritis. Study-wide background: Before any treatment began, about 27 ml EDTA peripheral blood was collected from patients right after diagnosis. Whole-study findings and limits: Relative to age-matched healthy controls, rheumatoid arthritis patients did not differ significantly in CD8+ T-cell clonality. Of about 62 patients, 7 to 9 had a largest CD8+ clone that exceeded 20% of CD8+ cells. Clonality of CD8+ cells rose with age in rheumatoid arthritis patients but not healthy controls.

The repertoire was sequenced with immunoSEQ multiplex PCR; TCRdb's copy has only in-frame clones and lacks some. Of fewer than 15,000 clones listed, around 70% are singletons. V was shortened by 6 bases and J by 4 bases, with 5 bases between the two germline ends. The CDR3 loop spans 11 amino acids. Germline CDR1 and CDR2: SEHNR and FQNEAQ (reference sequence). With respect to this clone: Its antigen remains unidentified.

The TCR was taken from an adult with rheumatoid arthritis. The chain joins TRBV7-9 to TRBJ2-3; the D is unclear. Source material: CD8+ T cells sorted from blood. CDR3 in amino acids: CASSQPDTQYF. DNA of the CDR3: TGTGCCAGCAGTCAACCAGATACGCAGTATTTT.